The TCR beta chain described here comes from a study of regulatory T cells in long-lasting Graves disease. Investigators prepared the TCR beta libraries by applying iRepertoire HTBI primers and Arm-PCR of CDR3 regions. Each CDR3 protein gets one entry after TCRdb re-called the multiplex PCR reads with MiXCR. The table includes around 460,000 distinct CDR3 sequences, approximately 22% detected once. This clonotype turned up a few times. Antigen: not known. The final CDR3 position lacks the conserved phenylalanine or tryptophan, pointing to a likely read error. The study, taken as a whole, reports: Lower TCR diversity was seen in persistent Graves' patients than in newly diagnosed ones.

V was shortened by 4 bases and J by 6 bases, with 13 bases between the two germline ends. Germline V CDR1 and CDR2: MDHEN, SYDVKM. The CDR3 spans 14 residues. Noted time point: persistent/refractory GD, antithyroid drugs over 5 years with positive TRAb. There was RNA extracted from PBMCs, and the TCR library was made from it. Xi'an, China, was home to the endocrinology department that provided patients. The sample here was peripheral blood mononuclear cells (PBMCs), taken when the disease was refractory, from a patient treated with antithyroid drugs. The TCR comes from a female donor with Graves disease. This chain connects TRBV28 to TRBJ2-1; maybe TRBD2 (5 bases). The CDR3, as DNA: TGTGCCAGCAGTTCACTAGTGTTTAGCAATGAGCAGTTCCTC. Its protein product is CASSSLVFSNEQFL.